These T cell receptor beta chains were read from a single sample in a study of blood T cell repertoires in COVID-19. Profiled with immunoSEQ multiplex PCR; TCRdb holds only in-frame clones, not every one. The table shows roughly 43,000 clones, with around 86% occurring only once. The sequencing input was peripheral blood. Every receptor here comes from a man aged 55 to 69 with active COVID-19. CDR3s include the opening cysteine and the closing phenylalanine or tryptophan. The D gene is left open where the match is weak. A row's size may be missing; if present it is once, few, many or a size class.

D gene	V gene	J gene	clone size	CDR3 protein	CDR3 DNA
NA	TRBV4-2	TRBJ2-1	NA	CASSQVDIYSYNEQFF	TGTGCCAGCAGCCAAGTGGACATTTACTCCTACAATGAGCAGTTCTTC
NA	TRBV5-1	TRBJ1-5	NA	CASSPDGGNQPQHF	TGCGCCAGCAGCCCCGACGGGGGCAATCAGCCCCAGCATTTT
NA	TRBV7-2	TRBJ1-5	NA	CASSLNSGSIQPQHF	TGTGCCAGCAGCTTAAACTCGGGGAGTATTCAGCCCCAGCATTTT
TRBD1	TRBV6-5	TRBJ1-2	NA	CASTPEGQGYGYTF	TGTGCCAGCACCCCAGAGGGACAGGGCTATGGCTACACCTTC
TRBD2	TRBV7-2	TRBJ2-3	NA	CASSWRLAGTDTQYF	TGTGCCAGCAGCTGGAGACTAGCGGGCACAGATACGCAGTATTTT
TRBD2	TRBV5-4	TRBJ2-5	few	CASSLRGEETQYF	TGTGCCAGCAGCCTCCGGGGGGAAGAGACCCAGTACTTC
NA	TRBV5-1	TRBJ1-1	NA	CASSLTGQQGAFF	TGCGCCAGCAGCTTGACAGGACAACAAGGGGCTTTCTTT
NA	TRBV5-1	TRBJ2-2	NA	CASSSHAFGNTGELFF	TGCGCCAGCAGCTCTCACGCATTCGGGAACACCGGGGAGCTGTTTTTT
NA	TRBV6-5	TRBJ1-1	NA	CASTQGWGTEAFF	TGTGCCAGCACCCAGGGGTGGGGCACTGAAGCTTTCTTT
TRBD1	TRBV4-1	TRBJ1-2	few	CASSRTGYYGYTF	TGCGCCAGCAGTCGGACAGGCTACTATGGCTACACCTTC
TRBD2	TRBV11-2	TRBJ2-7	once	CASSFSTSGRTEQYF	TGTGCCAGCAGCTTTTCGACTAGCGGGAGAACCGAGCAGTACTTC
NA	TRBV3-1/TRBV3-2	TRBJ2-1	NA	CASSQANYRFGEQFF	TGTGCCAGCAGCCAAGCCAACTACCGATTTGGTGAGCAGTTCTTC
TRBD1	TRBV29-1	TRBJ1-2	NA	CSVEEDRKSYGYTF	TGCAGCGTTGAAGAGGACAGGAAATCCTATGGCTACACCTTC
NA	TRBV27	TRBJ2-7	NA	CASSLYTGTHGYEQYF	TGTGCCAGCAGTTTATACACCGGGACTCATGGCTACGAGCAGTACTTC
TRBD1	TRBV5-1	TRBJ2-3	NA	CASSLEGQGGGDTQYF	TGCGCCAGCAGCTTGGAAGGACAGGGTGGGGGAGATACGCAGTATTTT
NA	TRBV27	TRBJ2-7	NA	CASSHRQDYEQYF	TGTGCCAGCAGTCACAGACAGGACTACGAGCAGTACTTC
NA	TRBV6-5	TRBJ2-2	few	CASSYGQYTGELFF	TGTGCCAGCAGTTACGGCCAGTACACCGGGGAGCTGTTTTTT
NA	TRBV27	TRBJ2-5	NA	CASTGYDSLKTQYF	TGTGCCAGCACCGGTTACGACTCTCTCAAGACCCAGTACTTC
NA	TRBV2	TRBJ2-5	NA	CASSDWGRTQYF	TGTGCCAGCAGTGATTGGGGCCGGACCCAGTACTTC
NA	TRBV30	TRBJ2-4	NA	CAWSSQGILIAKNIQYF	TGTGCCTGGAGTTCGCAGGGTATTCTAATAGCCAAAAACATTCAGTACTTC
TRBD1	TRBV4-1	TRBJ1-5	NA	CASRGQGNQPQHF	TGCGCCAGCAGGGGACAGGGGAATCAGCCCCAGCATTTT
TRBD2	TRBV18	TRBJ2-7	once	CASSPSVAGSYEQYF	TGTGCCAGCTCACCATCGGTAGCGGGGAGCTACGAGCAGTACTTC
TRBD2	TRBV24-1	TRBJ2-2	once	CATSDLPGLAGGNTGELFF	TGTGCCACCAGTGATTTGCCGGGACTAGCGGGAGGGAACACCGGGGAGCTGTTTTTT
TRBD1	TRBV2	TRBJ1-4	NA	CASSEGSSGQQNEKLFF	TGTGCCAGCAGTGAAGGTAGCTCGGGACAGCAAAATGAAAAACTGTTTTTT
NA	TRBV7-9	TRBJ2-2	NA	CASSFDTHTGELFF	TGTGCCAGCAGCTTCGACACCCACACCGGGGAGCTGTTTTTT
NA	TRBV4-3	TRBJ2-2	NA	CASSQEPPHVATTGELFF	TGCGCCAGCAGCCAAGAACCCCCCCATGTCGCTACCACCGGGGAGCTGTTTTTT
TRBD2	TRBV4-1	TRBJ2-7	once	CASSQANLLAGGSYEQYF	TGCGCCAGCAGCCAAGCAAACCTCCTAGCGGGGGGCTCCTACGAGCAGTACTTC
NA	TRBV28	TRBJ2-7	NA	CASRAPTPYEQYF	TGTGCCAGCAGGGCCCCAACCCCCTACGAGCAGTACTTC
TRBD1	TRBV19	TRBJ2-7	NA	CASRVRQGPGSYEQYF	TGTGCCAGTAGGGTACGACAGGGGCCGGGTTCCTACGAGCAGTACTTC
NA	TRBV2	TRBJ2-1	NA	CASRGTGTPFFF	TGTGCCAGCAGGGGGACCGGGACTCCGTTTTTCTTC
TRBD1	TRBV5-1	TRBJ2-1	NA	CASSPGRTGYSNEQFF	TGCGCCAGCAGCCCCGGTAGGACAGGGTACTCCAATGAGCAGTTCTTC
NA	TRBV30	TRBJ2-2	NA	CAWSATNTGELFF	TGTGCCTGGAGTGCAACGAACACCGGGGAGCTGTTTTTT
NA	TRBV6-6	TRBJ2-1	few	CASSALPDEQFF	TGTGCCAGCAGTGCCCTCCCAGATGAGCAGTTCTTC
NA	TRBV6-5	TRBJ2-2	once	CASSFRATGTGELFF	TGTGCCAGCAGTTTTCGGGCTACGGGAACCGGGGAGCTGTTTTTT
NA	TRBV10-3	TRBJ1-6	NA	CAISEQKGQGSPLHF	TGTGCCATCAGTGAGCAAAAGGGGCAAGGTTCACCCCTCCACTTT
TRBD2	TRBV11-1	TRBJ2-5	NA	CASSPSGYRETQYF	TGTGCCAGCAGCCCTAGCGGGTACCGAGAGACCCAGTACTTC
NA	TRBV7-2	TRBJ2-1	few	CASSLASGTYNEQFF	TGTGCCAGCAGCTTAGCGTCTGGCACCTACAATGAGCAGTTCTTC
TRBD2	TRBV7-2	TRBJ2-3	NA	CASSRAGVKDTQYF	TGTGCCAGCAGCAGAGCGGGAGTAAAAGATACGCAGTATTTT
NA	TRBV30	TRBJ2-1	NA	CAWRGGKGSYNEQFF	TGTGCCTGGAGAGGAGGTAAGGGCTCCTACAATGAGCAGTTCTTC
NA	TRBV3-1/TRBV3-2	TRBJ2-2	NA	CASSQGYGRGAGELFF	TGTGCCAGCAGCCAAGGTTATGGCAGGGGTGCCGGGGAGCTGTTTTTT
NA	TRBV18	TRBJ2-7	NA	CASSPDSTSYEQYF	TGTGCCAGCTCACCAGACAGCACCTCCTACGAGCAGTACTTC
NA	TRBV5-6	TRBJ1-2	NA	CASSLWQGLGYTF	TGTGCCAGCAGCTTATGGCAGGGCTTAGGCTACACCTTC
NA	TRBV6-2/TRBV6-3	TRBJ1-5	NA	CASSYSVGPSGSNQPQHF	TGTGCCAGCAGTTATTCAGTGGGCCCTTCTGGTAGCAATCAGCCCCAGCATTTT
TRBD1	TRBV7-3	TRBJ2-7	NA	CASSMGQGEGDEQYF	TGTGCCAGCAGCATGGGACAGGGGGAGGGGGACGAGCAGTACTTC
NA	TRBV10-1	TRBJ2-1	NA	CASSDGSLTNYNEQFF	TGCGCCAGCAGTGACGGGAGTCTTACTAACTACAATGAGCAGTTCTTC
TRBD1	TRBV7-2	TRBJ2-2	NA	CASSSTGGASGELFF	TGTGCCAGCAGCTCCACAGGGGGCGCCTCCGGGGAGCTGTTTTTT
TRBD2	TRBV23-1	TRBJ2-1	few	CASSHGTSGRTNEQFF	TGCGCCAGCAGTCACGGGACTAGCGGGAGGACGAATGAGCAGTTCTTC
NA	TRBV9	TRBJ2-3	NA	CASSAYRDTQYF	TGTGCCAGCAGCGCCTATAGAGATACGCAGTATTTT
TRBD2	TRBV7-2	TRBJ2-1	NA	CASSTGEGHVNEQFF	TGTGCCAGCAGCACCGGGGAGGGCCACGTGAATGAGCAGTTCTTC
NA	TRBV11-2	TRBJ2-7	NA	CASSLDGGEGEQYF	TGTGCCAGCAGCTTAGACGGCGGCGAAGGCGAGCAGTACTTC
NA	TRBV28	TRBJ2-5	NA	CASSLSTSVRETQYF	TGTGCCAGCAGCCTCTCTACCTCGGTCCGGGAGACCCAGTACTTC
TRBD2	TRBV28	TRBJ2-1	NA	CASSPSPTSSSYNEQFF	TGTGCCAGCAGTCCAAGCCCGACTAGCAGCTCCTACAATGAGCAGTTCTTC
TRBD2	TRBV9	TRBJ2-5	NA	CASSLGGGSETQYF	TGTGCCAGCAGCCTGGGGGGGGGATCAGAGACCCAGTACTTC
TRBD2	TRBV9	TRBJ2-7	once	CASSAGRGAYEQYF	TGTGCCAGCAGCGCCGGACGGGGGGCCTACGAGCAGTACTTC
NA	TRBV4-2	TRBJ2-1	NA	CASSALGGAAWEQFF	TGTGCCAGCAGCGCATTGGGGGGGGCGGCGTGGGAGCAGTTCTTC
NA	TRBV4-3	TRBJ2-5	NA	CASSRSPLEVIMETQYF	TGCGCCAGCAGCCGATCCCCCCTAGAAGTAATTATGGAGACCCAGTACTTC
TRBD2	TRBV10-3	TRBJ2-1	NA	CAISESGREGYLLDEQFF	TGTGCCATCAGTGAGTCTGGGCGGGAGGGTTATCTGCTAGATGAGCAGTTCTTC
TRBD1	TRBV28	TRBJ2-7	NA	CASSLLLSDRDGDYEQYF	TGTGCCAGCAGTTTATTGTTGAGTGACAGGGATGGTGACTACGAGCAGTACTTC
TRBD1	TRBV30	TRBJ1-6	NA	CAWSVGLPGQGNSPLHF	TGTGCCTGGAGTGTGGGCCTGCCGGGACAGGGCAATTCACCCCTCCACTTT